A single sample is the source of the 17 T cell receptor beta chains below, sequenced in a study of blood T cell repertoires in COVID-19. The assay was immunoSEQ multiplex PCR, and TCRdb's table has in-frame clones only and misses some. The sample yields 150,000 to 200,000 clones, roughly 90% seen once. The source material was peripheral blood. The receptors derive from a man in his sixties with acute or convalescent COVID-19.

This chain uses TRBV28 with TRBJ2-5; the match to TRBD2 covers 10 bases. The length of the CDR3 is 16 residues. Germline V gene data show CDR1 as MDHEN and CDR2 as SYDVKM. J gave up 1 base and V 6 bases, and 8 bases lay outside the gene matches. The CDR3 loop reads CASSEFSGGAQETQYF. CDR3 nucleotide sequence: TGTGCCAGCAGCGAATTCAGCGGGGGGGCCCAAGAGACCCAGTACTTC.

The V and J genes are TRBV24-1 and TRBJ2-1, with D perhaps matching TRBD2 (6 bases). Germline values: CDR1 KGHDR, CDR2 SFDVKD. V was clipped by 5 bases and J by 9 bases, with 16 bases between them. The CDR3 extends over 14 amino acids. The CDR3 reads CATSAPQEGSEQFF. For the CDR3, the DNA is TGTGCCACCAGTGCACCGCAGGAGGGGTCTGAGCAGTTCTTC.

The chain combines TRBV30 with TRBJ1-5, with 10 bases fitting TRBD1. This CDR3 contains 14 residues. Unmatched junction bases numbered 4, after V lost 2 bases and J lost 6 bases. The V gene's germline CDR1 is GTSNPN and CDR2 SVGIG (reference sequence). The CDR3 region is CAWSLGTGAQPQHF. CDR3 nucleotides: TGTGCCTGGAGTCTTGGGACAGGGGCTCAGCCCCAGCATTTT.

This clone was counted once. The chain joins TRBV19 to TRBJ2-7; D is perhaps TRBD2 (6 bases). In germline, CDR1 is LNHDA, CDR2 SQIVND (reference sequence). The CDR3 consists of 14 residues. The V gene lost 4 bases and the J gene lost 4 bases, with 14 bases spanning the gap. In DNA form, the CDR3 reads TGTGCCAGTAGTAGGAGGGGTGTGGAGTACGAGCAGTACTTC. Translated, it gives CASSRRGVEYEQYF.

The chain joins TRBV25-1 to TRBJ2-3, with D maybe TRBD1 (6 bases). The CDR3 length is 13 residues. CDR1 and CDR2 (germline): MGHDK, SYGVNS. Trimming removed 7 bases at V and 9 bases at J, with 17 bases between. The CDR3 region has the DNA TGTGCCAGCACCGAATACAGGGCCTCAACGCAGTATTTT. It yields the protein CASTEYRASTQYF. Variable domain in full (rest from reference TRBV25-1 and TRBJ2-3): EADIYQTPRYLVIGTGKKITLECSQTMGHDKMYWYQQDPGMELHLIHYSYGVNSTEKGDLSSESTVSRIRTEHFPLTLESARPSHTSQYLCASTEYRASTQYFGPGTRLTVL.

The V call is TRBV19, the J call TRBJ1-4; D might be TRBD1 (6 bases). Germline assignment: CDR1 LNHDA and CDR2 SQIVND (reference sequence). There are 15 residues in the CDR3. The germline V and J ends were trimmed by 6 bases and 6 bases, with 17 bases remaining between them. As DNA, the CDR3 is TGTGCCAGTAGCCCCCTGACGGGGGGCGATGAAAAACTGTTTTTT. This encodes CASSPLTGGDEKLFF.

The CDR3 DNA sequence: TGTGCCAGCAGCCCAAGACAGGGGATGAACACTGAAGCTTTCTTT. Protein sequence: CASSPRQGMNTEAFF. The chain joins TRBV7-6 to TRBJ1-1; 8 nucleotides agree with TRBD1. V shed 5 bases, J shed 0 bases, and the junction held 5 bases outside the gene matches. Looked up from germline, CDR1 is SGHVS and CDR2 is FNYEAQ. This CDR3 has 15 residues.

This clone was found once. The rearrangement uses TRBV3-1 (or the pseudogene TRBV3-2) and TRBJ2-7; D call uncertain. The CDR3 runs 13 residues. Trimming removed 1 base at V and 1 base at J, with 5 bases between. Germline lookup yields CDR1 LGHDT and CDR2 YNNKEL (reference sequence). The CDR3 coding sequence is TGTGCCAGCAGCCAAGGGCTTTCCTACGAGCAGTACTTC. Its translation is CASSQGLSYEQYF.

This clone has just one count. The genes are TRBV19 and TRBJ1-5; D is uncertain. The V end lost 2 bases, the J end lost 0 bases, and 17 bases lay between the germline ends. The CDR3 consists of 18 residues. CDR1 and CDR2 (germline): LNHDA, SQIVND (reference sequence). This CDR3 is CASSIRHPRGDSNQPQHF. The DNA for the CDR3 is TGTGCCAGTAGTATACGCCACCCTCGGGGTGATAGCAATCAGCCCCAGCATTTT.

The V call is TRBV5-6, the J call TRBJ1-4, with 10 bases lining up with TRBD1. Unmatched junction bases numbered 7, after V lost 3 bases and J lost 8 bases. Germline V gene sequence: CDR1 SGHDT, CDR2 YYEEEE. CDR3 length: 15 residues. The CDR3 sequence: CASSYWTGGREKLFF. Here the CDR3 DNA reads TGTGCCAGCAGCTATTGGACAGGGGGTAGGGAAAAACTGTTTTTT. The variable domain in full, with the rest retrieved from reference TRBV5-6 and TRBJ1-4, is DAGVTQSPTHLIKTRGQQVTLRCSPKSGHDTVSWYQQALGQGPQFIFQYYEEEERQRGNFPDRFSGHQFPNYSSELNVNALLLGDSALYLCASSYWTGGREKLFFGSGTQLSVL.

The chain joins TRBV7-3 to TRBJ2-6, with 7 positions matching TRBD1. Trimming took 5 bases from V and 0 from J; bases not matched to a gene: 22. The CDR3 runs to 22 residues. Looked up from germline, CDR1 is SGHTA and CDR2 is FQGTGA. CDR3 residues: CASSLGPPFPGTASSGANVLTF. CDR3 sequence (DNA): TGTGCCAGCAGCCTCGGCCCACCTTTTCCCGGGACAGCAAGCTCTGGGGCCAACGTCCTGACTTTC. Based on the CDR3 plus reference TRBV7-3 and TRBJ2-6, the full variable domain is GAGVSQTPSNKVTEKGKYVELRCDPISGHTALYWYRQSLGQGPEFLIYFQGTGAADDSGLPNDRFFAVRPEGSVSTLKIQRTERGDSAVYLCASSLGPPFPGTASSGANVLTFGAGSRLTVL.

The genes are TRBV9 and TRBJ1-3, with D uncertain. Deletions cut 3 bases from V and 2 bases from J, with 6 bases between. The CDR3 runs to 13 residues. Per germline, CDR1 SGDLS and CDR2 YYNGEE. CDR3 amino acids: CASSDQTGNTIYF. The DNA of the CDR3 is TGTGCCAGCAGCGATCAAACTGGAAACACCATATATTTT. The full variable domain, in which reference TRBV9 and TRBJ1-3 provide the parts outside the CDR3, is DSGVTQTPKHLITATGQRVTLRCSPRSGDLSVYWYQQSLDQGLQFLIQYYNGEERAKGNILERFSAQQFPDLHSELNLSSLELGDSALYFCASSDQTGNTIYFGEGSWLTVV.

As regards this clone: At one boundary the junction diverges from the germline segment, which might be a read error. The chain is built from TRBV5-1 and TRBJ2-7, with 7 bases identical to TRBD1. CDR3 length: 14 residues. CDR1 is SGHRS and CDR2 is YFSETQ in the germline V gene. CDR3: CASSAGTASSEQYF. The CDR3 DNA sequence: TGCGCCAGCAGCGCCGGGACAGCCTCCTCCGAGCAGTACTTC.

The rearrangement joins TRBV11-2 to TRBJ2-3; TRBD2 agrees at 10 bases. The CDR3 has 16 amino acids. The junction had 11 bases not matched to a gene; V was cut back by 6 bases and J by 5 bases. From germline, CDR1 is SGHAT and CDR2 FQNNGV. In DNA, the CDR3 is TGTGCCAGCAGTAGCGTAGCGGGGGGCGGGGGAGATACGCAGTATTTT. Amino acid sequence: CASSSVAGGGGDTQYF.

The chain employs TRBV12-5 and TRBJ2-7; D unclear. The V gene lost 1 base and the J gene lost 6 bases, with 10 bases spanning the gap. In germline, CDR1 is LGHNT, CDR2 FRNRAP. The CDR3 is 13 residues long. The DNA of the CDR3 is TGTGCTAGTGGTTTGGCTCTGAACACCGAGCAGTACTTC. Residues: CASGLALNTEQYF.

The rearrangement joins TRBV6-6 to TRBJ1-1; TRBD1 is a possible D gene (5 bases). CDR1 is MNHNY and CDR2 is SVGAGI in the germline V gene (reference sequence). The CDR3 is made up of 14 amino acids. V shed 4 bases and J shed 2 bases, with 11 bases lying between them. The CDR3 here is CASSLVRVNTEAFF. The CDR3 DNA is TGTGCCAGCAGTTTGGTCAGGGTCAACACTGAAGCTTTCTTT.

The chain joins TRBV15 to TRBJ2-4; maybe TRBD1 (6 bases). In germline, CDR1 is LNHNV, CDR2 YYDKDF (reference sequence). CDR3 length: 16 amino acids. V gave up 2 bases and J gave up 2 bases, with 13 bases separating them. This CDR3 is CATSRNNRVSKNIQYF. In DNA, the CDR3 is TGTGCCACCAGCAGAAACAACAGGGTCTCCAAAAACATTCAGTACTTC.